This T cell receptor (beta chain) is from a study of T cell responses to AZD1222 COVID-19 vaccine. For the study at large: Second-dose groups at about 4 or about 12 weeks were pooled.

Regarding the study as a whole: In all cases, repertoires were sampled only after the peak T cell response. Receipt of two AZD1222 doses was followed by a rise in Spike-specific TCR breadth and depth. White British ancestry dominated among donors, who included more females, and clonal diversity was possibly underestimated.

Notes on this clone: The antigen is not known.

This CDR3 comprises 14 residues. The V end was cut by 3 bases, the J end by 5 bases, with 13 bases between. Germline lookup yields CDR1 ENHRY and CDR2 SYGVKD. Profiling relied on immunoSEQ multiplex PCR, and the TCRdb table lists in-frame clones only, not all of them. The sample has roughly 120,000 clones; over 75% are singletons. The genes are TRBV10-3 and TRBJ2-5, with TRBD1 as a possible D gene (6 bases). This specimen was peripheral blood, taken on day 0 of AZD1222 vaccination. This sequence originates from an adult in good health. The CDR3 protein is CAISERAQGETQYF. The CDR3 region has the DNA TGTGCCATCAGTGAAAGGGCCCAGGGGGAGACCCAGTACTTC.